This is a list of T cell receptor beta chains from one sample in a study of Tregs in tolerant kidney transplant recipients. Data came from immunoSEQ multiplex PCR; TCRdb stores just in-frame clones and leaves some out. In the table there are under 90,000 clones, roughly nine tenths of which are singletons. Here the sequenced sample was CD4+ T cells from blood (PBMCs), taken 24 months after the transplant. The receptors stem from a human patient who received a combined kidney and bone marrow transplant. Some T cells may be provided by the graft donor. Each CDR3 is given with its conserved first and last residue. The D gene is left open where the match is weak. The size of a clone is reported for some rows only, either as once, few or many, or as a class for expanded clones.

NA TRBJ2-3 TRBV7-2 once CASSLIHTDTQYF TGTGCCAGCAGCTTAATCCACACAGATACGCAGTATTTT
NA TRBJ1-2 TRBV10-3 NA CAIAPGYNDYTF TGTGCCATTGCACCGGGATATAATGACTACACCTTC
TRBD1 TRBJ1-6 TRBV27 NA CASSLTDRSPLHF TGTGCCAGCAGTCTGACGGACAGGTCACCCCTCCACTTT
TRBD2 TRBJ2-1 TRBV18 NA CASSPLAGSYNEQFF TGTGCCAGCTCACCCCTAGCGGGATCCTACAATGAGCAGTTCTTC
NA TRBJ2-7 TRBV20-1 NA CSAPNYYEQYF TGCAGTGCTCCTAATTACTACGAGCAGTACTTC
TRBD2 TRBJ2-7 TRBV4-2 NA CASSQEAGGTYEQYF TGTGCCAGCAGCCAAGAGGCGGGAGGGACCTACGAGCAGTACTTC
TRBD2 TRBJ2-7 TRBV19 NA CASSIAGVYYEQYF TGTGCCAGTAGTATCGCGGGAGTCTACTACGAGCAGTACTTC
TRBD1 TRBJ2-2 TRBV11-3 NA CASSFRGQGRHTGELFF TGTGCCAGCAGCTTTAGGGGACAGGGTCGACACACCGGGGAGCTGTTTTTT
TRBD1 TRBJ1-2 TRBV29-1 NA CSVAQDRANYGYTF TGCAGCGTTGCCCAAGACAGGGCTAACTATGGCTACACCTTC
NA TRBJ2-5 TRBV5-5 NA CASSFGRREETQYF TGTGCCAGCAGCTTTGGGAGGCGGGAAGAGACCCAGTACTTC
NA TRBJ1-4 TRBV19 NA CASSISRVLNEKLFF TGTGCCAGTAGTATTTCGAGGGTCCTTAATGAAAAACTGTTTTTT
TRBD2 TRBJ2-2 TRBV7-3 once CASSLGPLAGGGTGELFF TGTGCCAGCAGCTTAGGCCCCCTAGCGGGAGGGGGAACCGGGGAGCTGTTTTTT
TRBD2 TRBJ2-1 TRBV5-4 NA CASSLLAGENNEQFF TGTGCCAGCAGCTTACTAGCGGGGGAGAACAATGAGCAGTTCTTC
TRBD2 TRBJ2-4 TRBV4-3 NA CASSQDQLPGLGAKNIQYF TGCGCCAGCAGCCAAGACCAACTGCCGGGACTAGGGGCCAAAAACATTCAGTACTTC
NA TRBJ2-7 TRBV12-2 NA CASPPRGLDRGLLQGPKGGQYF TGTGCAAGTCCACCCCGGGGTCTCGACAGGGGGTTGCTTCAGGGGCCTAAGGGAGGGCAGTACTTC
NA TRBJ2-4 TRBV2 NA CASSGERAGRYF TGTGCCAGCAGTGGTGAGCGGGCCGGGCGGTACTTC
TRBD2 TRBJ2-5 TRBV2 NA CASSLTSGQETQYF TGTGCCAGCAGTCTAACTAGCGGCCAAGAGACCCAGTACTTC
NA TRBJ1-1 TRBV2 few CASSAYTEAFF TGTGCCAGCAGTGCCTACACTGAAGCTTTCTTT
TRBD2 TRBJ2-1 TRBV14 NA CASRQAGARDEQFF TGTGCCAGCAGACAAGCGGGAGCTCGGGATGAGCAGTTCTTC
NA TRBJ2-3 TRBV12-5 NA CASGPPRPDTDTQYF TGTGCTAGTGGGCCCCCCAGGCCCGACACAGATACGCAGTATTTT
TRBD2 TRBJ2-7 TRBV9 NA CASSVEASGRTYEQYF TGTGCCAGCAGCGTAGAGGCTAGCGGGAGGACCTACGAGCAGTACTTC
TRBD1 TRBJ2-7 TRBV10-1 NA CASSEPGQPSYEQYF TGCGCCAGCAGTGAACCGGGACAGCCATCCTACGAGCAGTACTTC
NA TRBJ2-6 TRBV28 NA CASSIQGSGANVLTF TGTGCCAGCAGCATACAGGGATCCGGGGCCAACGTCCTGACTTTC
TRBD2 TRBJ2-4 TRBV15 once CATSSEKLAGGVQSKNIQYF TGTGCCACCAGCAGTGAAAAACTAGCGGGGGGAGTACAATCCAAAAACATTCAGTACTTC
NA TRBJ2-2 TRBV11-3 NA CASSPTPNTGELFF TGTGCCAGCAGCCCAACACCGAACACCGGGGAGCTGTTTTTT
TRBD1 TRBJ2-5 TRBV5-1 NA CASSRTGVRETQYF TGCGCCAGCAGCCGTACAGGGGTTCGGGAGACCCAGTACTTC
NA TRBJ2-7 TRBV27 NA CASSLGSPSYEQYF TGTGCCAGCAGTTTGGGCAGTCCCTCCTACGAGCAGTACTTC
TRBD2 TRBJ2-5 TRBV7-2 NA CASSKGLVEETQYF TGTGCCAGCAGCAAGGGACTAGTTGAAGAGACCCAGTACTTC
NA TRBJ2-7 TRBV18 few CASSPTQAYEQYF TGTGCCAGCTCACCAACCCAGGCCTACGAGCAGTACTTC
TRBD2 TRBJ2-3 TRBV7-8 few CASSDLLAGAADTQYF TGTGCCAGCAGCGATTTACTAGCGGGAGCGGCAGATACGCAGTATTTT
NA TRBJ1-6 TRBV6-6 NA CASRRPRGNYNSPLHF TGTGCCAGCAGGAGGCCTCGGGGTAACTATAATTCACCCCTCCACTTT
TRBD2 TRBJ2-7 TRBV7-3 NA CASSPSGRAYEQYF TGTGCCAGCAGCCCGAGCGGGAGGGCCTACGAGCAGTACTTC
NA TRBJ1-4 TRBV5-6 NA CASSWRYATNEKLFF TGTGCCAGCAGCTGGAGGTACGCAACTAATGAAAAACTGTTTTTT
TRBD1 TRBJ2-7 TRBV5-4 NA CASSYDPTGKALGYEQYF TGTGCCAGCAGCTACGACCCGACAGGGAAGGCCCTAGGGTACGAGCAGTACTTC
TRBD2 TRBJ2-1 TRBV5-1 NA CASRTSGDYNEQFF TGCGCCAGCCGGACTAGCGGGGACTACAATGAGCAGTTCTTC
TRBD2 TRBJ2-7 TRBV11-2 NA CASSSETSGIPEQYF TGTGCCAGCAGCTCCGAGACTAGCGGGATACCCGAGCAGTACTTC
NA TRBJ1-3 TRBV5-1 NA CASSSAGSGNTIYF TGCGCCAGCAGCTCCGCGGGATCGGGAAACACCATATATTTT